This T cell receptor (beta chain) derives from a study of blood T cells in healthy people across ages. The J segment lost 5 bases and the V segment lost 1 base, leaving 4 bases of the junction unmatched. The length of the CDR3 is 17 residues. The V gene's germline CDR1 is MGHDK and CDR2 SYGVNS. A J-beta primer mix and a sample-barcoded 5' primer were used in a second PCR of roughly 7 to 12 cycles. One entry per CDR3 protein results from TCRdb running MiXCR on the 5' RACE reads. The table has over 500,000 distinct CDR3 sequences, about a quarter seen once. These sequences were also reported in another study, on T cells of mothers and their children. That investigation notes: Once extracted, all RNA went into cDNA synthesis at around 1.4 ug per 15 ul. Related and unrelated pairs show similar thymic shaping of TCR recombination output.

Input material: blood. This TCR was sampled from a boy under 10 years old in good health. The rearrangement joins TRBV25-1 to TRBJ2-5; 16 bases are shared with TRBD2. The CDR3 DNA is TGTGCCAGCAGTGAATGGGCGGGACTAGCGGGAGGGGAGACCCAGTACTTC. This codes for CASSEWAGLAGGETQYF.